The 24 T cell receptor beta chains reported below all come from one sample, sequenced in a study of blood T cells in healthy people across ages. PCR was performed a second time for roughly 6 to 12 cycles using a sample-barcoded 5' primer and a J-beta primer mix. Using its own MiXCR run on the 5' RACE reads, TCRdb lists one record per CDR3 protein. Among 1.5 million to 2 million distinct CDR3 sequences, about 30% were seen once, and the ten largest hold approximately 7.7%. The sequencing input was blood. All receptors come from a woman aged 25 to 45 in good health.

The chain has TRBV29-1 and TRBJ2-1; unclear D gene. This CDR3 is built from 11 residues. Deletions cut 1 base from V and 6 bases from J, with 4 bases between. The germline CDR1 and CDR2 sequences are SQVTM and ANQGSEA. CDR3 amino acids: CSVEGSNEQFF. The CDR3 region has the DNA TGCAGCGTTGAAGGTAGCAATGAGCAGTTCTTC.

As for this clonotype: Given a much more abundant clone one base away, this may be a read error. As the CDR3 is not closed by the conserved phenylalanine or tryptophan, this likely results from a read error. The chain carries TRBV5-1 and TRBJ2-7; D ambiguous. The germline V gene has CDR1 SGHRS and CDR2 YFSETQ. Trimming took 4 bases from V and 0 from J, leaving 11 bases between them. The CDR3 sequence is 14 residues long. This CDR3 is CASSPPAASYEQYL. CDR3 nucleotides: TGCGCCAGCAGCCCACCGGCCGCCTCCTACGAGCAGTACTTA.

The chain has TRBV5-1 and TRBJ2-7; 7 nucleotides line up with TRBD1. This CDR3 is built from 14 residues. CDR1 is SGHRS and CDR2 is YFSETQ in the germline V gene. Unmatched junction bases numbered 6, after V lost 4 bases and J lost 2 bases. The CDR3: CASSTGQLTYEQYF. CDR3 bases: TGCGCCAGCAGCACGGGACAGTTGACCTACGAGCAGTACTTC.

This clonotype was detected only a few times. Here the CDR3 reads CASRKAGVTDTQYF. The DNA of the CDR3 is TGCGCCAGTCGTAAAGCGGGGGTGACAGATACGCAGTATTTT. The chain combines TRBV10-2 with TRBJ2-3, with 8 nucleotides matching TRBD2. Germline assignment: CDR1 WSHSY and CDR2 SAAADI. V lost 9 bases to trimming and J lost 3 bases; unmatched junction nucleotides: 8. This CDR3 is built from 14 residues.

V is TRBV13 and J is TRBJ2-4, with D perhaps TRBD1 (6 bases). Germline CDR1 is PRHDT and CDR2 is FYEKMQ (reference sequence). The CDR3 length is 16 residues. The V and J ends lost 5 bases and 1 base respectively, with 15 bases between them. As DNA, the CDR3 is TGTGCCAGCAGCCCTGAGGGGGTGGGGGCCAAAAACATTCAGTACTTC. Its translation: CASSPEGVGAKNIQYF.

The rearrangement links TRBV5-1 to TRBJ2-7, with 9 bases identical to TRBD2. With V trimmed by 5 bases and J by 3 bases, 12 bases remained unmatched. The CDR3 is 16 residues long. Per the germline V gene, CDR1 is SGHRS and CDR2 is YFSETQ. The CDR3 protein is CASSWASGTSIYEQYF. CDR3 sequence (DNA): TGCGCCAGCAGTTGGGCTTCGGGGACTAGCATCTACGAGCAGTACTTC.

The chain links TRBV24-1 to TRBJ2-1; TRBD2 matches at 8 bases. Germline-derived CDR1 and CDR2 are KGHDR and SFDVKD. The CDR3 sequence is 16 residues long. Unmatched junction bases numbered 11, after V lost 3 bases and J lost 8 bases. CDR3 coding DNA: TGTGCCACCAGTGATCCAAATACGGGGCGGGGGGATGAGCAGTTCTTC. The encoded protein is CATSDPNTGRGDEQFF.

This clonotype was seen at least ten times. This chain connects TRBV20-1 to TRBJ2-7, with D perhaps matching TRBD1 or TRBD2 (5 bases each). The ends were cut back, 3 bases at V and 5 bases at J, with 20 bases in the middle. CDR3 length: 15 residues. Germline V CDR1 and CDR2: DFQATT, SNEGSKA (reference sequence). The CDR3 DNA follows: TGCAGTGCTAGTGGACCGGGGACCAGACCCCACGAGCAGTACTTC. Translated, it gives CSASGPGTRPHEQYF.

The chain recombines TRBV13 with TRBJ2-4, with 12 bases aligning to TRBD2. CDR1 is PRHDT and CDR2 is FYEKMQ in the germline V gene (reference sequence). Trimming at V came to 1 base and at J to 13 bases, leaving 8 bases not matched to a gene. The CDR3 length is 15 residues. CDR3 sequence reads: CASSLDRLAGVGQYF. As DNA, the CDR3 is TGTGCCAGCAGCTTAGACCGACTAGCGGGAGTCGGGCAGTACTTC.

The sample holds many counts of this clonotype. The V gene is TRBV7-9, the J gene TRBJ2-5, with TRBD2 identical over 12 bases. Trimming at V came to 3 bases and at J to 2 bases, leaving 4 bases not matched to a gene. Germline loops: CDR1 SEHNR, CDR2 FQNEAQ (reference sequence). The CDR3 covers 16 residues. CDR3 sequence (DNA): TGTGCCAGCAGCTTCCGGACTAGCGGGACACAAGAGACCCAGTACTTC. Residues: CASSFRTSGTQETQYF.

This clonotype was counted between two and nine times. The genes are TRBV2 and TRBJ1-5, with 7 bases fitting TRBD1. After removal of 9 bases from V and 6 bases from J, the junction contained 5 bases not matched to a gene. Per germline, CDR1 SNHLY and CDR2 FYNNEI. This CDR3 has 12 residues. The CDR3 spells CASTGEGQPQHF. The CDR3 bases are TGTGCCAGTACAGGGGAAGGTCAGCCCCAGCATTTT.

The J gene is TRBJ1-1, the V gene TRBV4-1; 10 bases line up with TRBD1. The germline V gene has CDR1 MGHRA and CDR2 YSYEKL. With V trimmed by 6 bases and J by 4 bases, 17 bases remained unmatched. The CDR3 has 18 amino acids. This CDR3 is CASSPRLTGTGESTEAFF. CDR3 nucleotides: TGCGCCAGCAGTCCTCGACTCACCGGGACAGGGGAGAGCACTGAAGCTTTCTTT.

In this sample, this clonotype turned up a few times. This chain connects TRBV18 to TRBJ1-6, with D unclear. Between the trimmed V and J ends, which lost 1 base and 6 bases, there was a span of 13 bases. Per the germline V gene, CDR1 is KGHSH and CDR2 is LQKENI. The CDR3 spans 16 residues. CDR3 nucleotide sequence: TGTGCCAGCTCACCACGCACAGAGTCTTCTAATTCACCCCTCCACTTT. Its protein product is CASSPRTESSNSPLHF.

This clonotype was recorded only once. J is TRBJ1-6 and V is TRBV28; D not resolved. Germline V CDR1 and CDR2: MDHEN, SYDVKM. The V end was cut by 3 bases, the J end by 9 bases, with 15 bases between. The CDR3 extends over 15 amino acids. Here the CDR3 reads CASSFSTEARSPLHF. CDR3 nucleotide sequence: TGTGCCAGCAGTTTCAGCACAGAGGCCCGTTCACCCCTCCACTTT.

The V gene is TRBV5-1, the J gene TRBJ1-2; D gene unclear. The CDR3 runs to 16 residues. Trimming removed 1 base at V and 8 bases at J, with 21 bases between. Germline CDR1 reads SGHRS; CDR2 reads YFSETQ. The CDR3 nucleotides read TGCGCCAGCAGCTTGATCCCGGCGGTGGGAACGGGGGGCTACACCTTC. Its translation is CASSLIPAVGTGGYTF.

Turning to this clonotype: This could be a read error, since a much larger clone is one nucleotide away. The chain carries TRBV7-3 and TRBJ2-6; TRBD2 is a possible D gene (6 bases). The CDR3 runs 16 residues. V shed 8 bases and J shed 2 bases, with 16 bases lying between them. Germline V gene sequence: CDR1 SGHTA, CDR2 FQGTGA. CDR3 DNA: TGTGCCAGCCGCGGGACGGGAATCCCTGGGGCCAACGTCCTGACTTTC. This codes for CASRGTGIPGANVLTF.

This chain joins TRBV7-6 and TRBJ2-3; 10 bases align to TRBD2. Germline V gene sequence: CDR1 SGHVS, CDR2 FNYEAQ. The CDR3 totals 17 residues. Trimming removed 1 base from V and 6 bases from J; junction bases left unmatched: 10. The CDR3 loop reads CASSLVGLAGVSDTQYF. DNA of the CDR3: TGTGCCAGCAGCTTAGTAGGGCTAGCGGGAGTTTCGGATACGCAGTATTTT. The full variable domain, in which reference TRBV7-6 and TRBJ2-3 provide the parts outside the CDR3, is GAGVSQSPRYKVTKRGQDVALRCDPISGHVSLYWYRQALGQGPEFLTYFNYEAQQDKSGLPNDRFSAERPEGSISTLTIQRTEQRDSAMYRCASSLVGLAGVSDTQYFGPGTRLTVL.

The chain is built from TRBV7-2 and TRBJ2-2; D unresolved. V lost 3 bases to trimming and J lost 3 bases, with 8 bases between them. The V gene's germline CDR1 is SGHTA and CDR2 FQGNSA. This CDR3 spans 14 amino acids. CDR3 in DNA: TGTGCCAGCAGCTTCACCGACTACACCGGGGAGCTGTTTTTT. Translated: CASSFTDYTGELFF. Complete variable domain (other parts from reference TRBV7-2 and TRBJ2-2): GAGVSQSPSNKVTEKGKDVELRCDPISGHTALYWYRQSLGQGLEFLIYFQGNSAPDKSGLPSDRFSAERTGGSVSTLTIQRTQQEDSAVYLCASSFTDYTGELFFGEGSRLTVL.

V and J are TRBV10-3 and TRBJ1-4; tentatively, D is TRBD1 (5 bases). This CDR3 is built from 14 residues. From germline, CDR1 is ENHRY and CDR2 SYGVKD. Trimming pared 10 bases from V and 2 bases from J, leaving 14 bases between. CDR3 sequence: CASAARGTNEKLFF. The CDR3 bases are TGTGCCAGCGCAGCCCGGGGGACTAATGAAAAACTGTTTTTT.

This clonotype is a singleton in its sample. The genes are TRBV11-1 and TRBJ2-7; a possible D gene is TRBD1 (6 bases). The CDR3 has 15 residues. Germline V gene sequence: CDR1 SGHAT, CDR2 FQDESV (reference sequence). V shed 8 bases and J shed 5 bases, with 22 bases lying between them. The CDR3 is CASSRPGAIQDEQYF. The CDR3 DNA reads TGTGCCAGCTCGCGGCCAGGGGCAATCCAGGACGAGCAGTACTTC.

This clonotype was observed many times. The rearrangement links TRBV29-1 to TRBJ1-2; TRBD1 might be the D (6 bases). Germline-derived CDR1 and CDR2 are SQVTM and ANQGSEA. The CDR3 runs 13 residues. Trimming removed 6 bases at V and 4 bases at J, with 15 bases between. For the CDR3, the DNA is TGCAGCGTAGCCACCGGGACAACCTATGGCTACACCTTC. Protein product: CSVATGTTYGYTF.

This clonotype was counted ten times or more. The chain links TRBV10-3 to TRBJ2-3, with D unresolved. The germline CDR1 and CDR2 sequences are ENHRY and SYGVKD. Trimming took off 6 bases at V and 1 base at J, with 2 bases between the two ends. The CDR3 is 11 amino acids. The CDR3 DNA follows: TGTGCCATCAGGGGCACAGATACGCAGTATTTT. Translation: CAIRGTDTQYF.

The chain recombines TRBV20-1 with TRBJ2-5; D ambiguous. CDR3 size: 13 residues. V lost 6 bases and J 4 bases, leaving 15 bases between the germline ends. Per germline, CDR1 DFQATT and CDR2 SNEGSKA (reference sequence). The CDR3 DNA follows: TGCAGTGCCCACCCATCAAGCCGAGAGACCCAGTACTTC. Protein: CSAHPSSRETQYF.

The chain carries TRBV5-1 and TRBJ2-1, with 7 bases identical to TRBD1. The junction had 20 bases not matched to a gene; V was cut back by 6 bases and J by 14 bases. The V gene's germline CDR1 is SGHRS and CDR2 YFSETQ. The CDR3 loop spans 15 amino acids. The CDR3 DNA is TGCGCCAGCAAATCTTACGTAAGCGCAGGGGGTATAGAGTTCTTC. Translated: CASKSYVSAGGIEFF.